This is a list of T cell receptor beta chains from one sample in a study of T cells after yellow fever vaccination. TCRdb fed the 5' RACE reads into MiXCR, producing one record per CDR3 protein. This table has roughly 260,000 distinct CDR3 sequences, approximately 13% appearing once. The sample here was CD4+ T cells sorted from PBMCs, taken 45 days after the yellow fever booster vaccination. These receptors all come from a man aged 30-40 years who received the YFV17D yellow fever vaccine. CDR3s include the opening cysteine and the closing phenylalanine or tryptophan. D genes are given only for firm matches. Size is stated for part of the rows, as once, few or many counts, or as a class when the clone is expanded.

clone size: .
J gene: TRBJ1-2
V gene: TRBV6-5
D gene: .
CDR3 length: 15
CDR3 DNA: TGTGCCAGCAGTTACGCACACGGGGGGATCTATGGCTACACCTTC
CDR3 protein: CASSYAHGGIYGYTF

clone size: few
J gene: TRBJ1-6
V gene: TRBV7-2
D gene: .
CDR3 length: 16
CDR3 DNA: TGTGCCAGCAGCTTAGTAGGAGCAGAGATAAATTCACCCCTCCACTTT
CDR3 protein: CASSLVGAEINSPLHF

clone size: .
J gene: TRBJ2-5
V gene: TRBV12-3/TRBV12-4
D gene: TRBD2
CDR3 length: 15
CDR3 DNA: TGTGCCAGCAGTTTTTTAGCGGGAGTTCGGGAGACCCAGTACTTC
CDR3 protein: CASSFLAGVRETQYF

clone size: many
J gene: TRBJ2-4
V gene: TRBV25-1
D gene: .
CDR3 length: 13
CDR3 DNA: TGTGCCAGCAGTGTACAGGGTGGAGGCATTCAGTACTTC
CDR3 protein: CASSVQGGGIQYF

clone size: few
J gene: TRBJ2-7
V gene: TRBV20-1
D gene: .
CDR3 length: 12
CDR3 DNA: TGCAGTGCTAGAGAGGGCCCCCGCGAGCAGTACTTC
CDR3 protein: CSAREGPREQYF

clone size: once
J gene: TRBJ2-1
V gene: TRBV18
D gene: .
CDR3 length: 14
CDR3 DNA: TGTGCCAGCTCACCCGTGGGGGTTTTCAATGAGCAGTTCTTC
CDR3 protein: CASSPVGVFNEQFF

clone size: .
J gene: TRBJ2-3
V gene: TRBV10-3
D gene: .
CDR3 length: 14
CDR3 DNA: TGTGCCATCAGCCGGGACCGCAATTCAGATACGCAGTATTTT
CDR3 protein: CAISRDRNSDTQYF

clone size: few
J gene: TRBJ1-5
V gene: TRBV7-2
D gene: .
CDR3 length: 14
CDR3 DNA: TGTGCCAGCAGCTTGAACAGGGCAGTCCAGCCCCAGCATTTT
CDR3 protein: CASSLNRAVQPQHF

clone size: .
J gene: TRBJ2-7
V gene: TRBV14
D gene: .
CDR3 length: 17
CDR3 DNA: TGTGCCAGCAGCCAAGATGTTGGGCTACCGATTTCCTACGAGCAGTACTTC
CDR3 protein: CASSQDVGLPISYEQYF

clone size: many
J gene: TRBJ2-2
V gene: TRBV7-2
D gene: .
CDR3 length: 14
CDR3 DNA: TGTGCCAGCAGCTTATTAGGGGGTACCGGGGAGCTGTTTTTT
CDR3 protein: CASSLLGGTGELFF

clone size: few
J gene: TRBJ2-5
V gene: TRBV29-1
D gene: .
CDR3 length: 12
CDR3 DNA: TGCAGCGCTCTAGGGGGTGCGGAGACCCAGTACTTC
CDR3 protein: CSALGGAETQYF

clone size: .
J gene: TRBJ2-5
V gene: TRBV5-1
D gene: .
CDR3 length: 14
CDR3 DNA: TGCGCCAGCAGCTTGGTGGCAGACCAAGAGACCCAGTACTTC
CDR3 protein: CASSLVADQETQYF

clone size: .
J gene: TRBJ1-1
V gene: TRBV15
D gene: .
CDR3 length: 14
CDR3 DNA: TGTGCCACCAGCAGAGGAGACGGGAACACTGAAGCTTTCTTT
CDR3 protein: CATSRGDGNTEAFF

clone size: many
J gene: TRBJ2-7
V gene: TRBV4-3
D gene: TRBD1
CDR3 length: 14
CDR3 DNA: TGCGCCAGCAGCCCCCAACAGGGGGCCTACGAGCAGTACTTC
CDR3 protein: CASSPQQGAYEQYF

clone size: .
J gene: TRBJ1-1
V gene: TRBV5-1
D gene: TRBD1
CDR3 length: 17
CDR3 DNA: TGCGCCAGCAGCTCGGGACAGGGTATCCTCGTAAACACTGAAGCTTTCTTT
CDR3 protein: CASSSGQGILVNTEAFF

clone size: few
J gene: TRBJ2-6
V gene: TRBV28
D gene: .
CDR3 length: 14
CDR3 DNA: TGTGCCGCAGAGGGACACTCTGGGGCCAACGTCCTGACTTTC
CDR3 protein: CAAEGHSGANVLTF

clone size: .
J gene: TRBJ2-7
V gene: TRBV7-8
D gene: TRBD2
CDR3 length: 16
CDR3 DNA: TGTGCCAGCAGACCTACCGGGACTAGCGGGACGGAGGAGCAGTACTTC
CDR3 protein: CASRPTGTSGTEEQYF

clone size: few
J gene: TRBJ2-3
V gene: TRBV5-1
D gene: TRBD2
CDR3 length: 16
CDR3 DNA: TGCGCCAGCAGCTCTGGACTAGCGGCCTTCACAGATACGCAGTATTTT
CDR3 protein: CASSSGLAAFTDTQYF

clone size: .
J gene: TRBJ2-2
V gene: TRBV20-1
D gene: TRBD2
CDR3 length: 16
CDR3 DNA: TGCTGTGCTAGAGTTAGCGGGAGGAAGAACACCGGGGAGCTGTTTTTT
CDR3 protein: CCARVSGRKNTGELFF

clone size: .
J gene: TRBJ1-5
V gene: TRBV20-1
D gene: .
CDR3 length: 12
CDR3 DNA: TGCAGTGGCACAGGGCGAGGACAGCCCCAGCATTTT
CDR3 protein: CSGTGRGQPQHF

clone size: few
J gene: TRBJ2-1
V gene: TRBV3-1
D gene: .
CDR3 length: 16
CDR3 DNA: TGTGCCAGCAGCGTTTCGGGGGTCCCAGGAAGGAATGAGCAGTTCTTC
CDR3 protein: CASSVSGVPGRNEQFF

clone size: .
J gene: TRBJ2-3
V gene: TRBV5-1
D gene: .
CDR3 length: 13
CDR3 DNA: TGCGCCAGCGGCGTCAGGGAGGCAGATACGCAGTATTTT
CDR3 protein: CASGVREADTQYF

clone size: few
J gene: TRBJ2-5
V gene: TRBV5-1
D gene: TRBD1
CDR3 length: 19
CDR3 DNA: TGCGCCAGCAGGACAGGTCGCGGTTCGGGACAGGGGTTAGGAGAGACCCAGTACTTC
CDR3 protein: CASRTGRGSGQGLGETQYF

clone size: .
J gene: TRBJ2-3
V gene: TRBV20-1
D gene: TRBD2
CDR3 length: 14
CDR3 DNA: TGCAGTGCTCCCATAGCGGGAATCTCAGATACGCAGTATTTT
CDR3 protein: CSAPIAGISDTQYF

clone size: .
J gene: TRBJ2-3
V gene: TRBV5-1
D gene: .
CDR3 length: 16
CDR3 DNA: TGCGCCAGCAGCCCAGGAGGCTCTAGGAGCACAGATACGCAGTATTTT
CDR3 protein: CASSPGGSRSTDTQYF

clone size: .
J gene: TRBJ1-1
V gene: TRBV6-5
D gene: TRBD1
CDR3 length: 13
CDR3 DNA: TGTGCCAGCAGTTACCCCTCGACAGGGGAAGATTTCTTT
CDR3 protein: CASSYPSTGEDFF

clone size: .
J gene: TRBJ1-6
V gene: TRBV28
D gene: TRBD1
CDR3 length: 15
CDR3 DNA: TGTGCCAGCAGTTTTCCGGGACAGGGAGGAAAGCCCCTCCACTTT
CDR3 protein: CASSFPGQGGKPLHF

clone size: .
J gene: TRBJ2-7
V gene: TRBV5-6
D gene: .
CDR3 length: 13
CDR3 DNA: TGTGCCAGCGGCCCCGGGCTCCCCTACGAGCAGTACTTC
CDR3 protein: CASGPGLPYEQYF

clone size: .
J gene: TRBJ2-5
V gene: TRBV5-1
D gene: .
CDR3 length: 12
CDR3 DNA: TGCGCCAGCAGGGCAGGGTTAGAGACCCAGTACTTC
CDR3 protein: CASRAGLETQYF

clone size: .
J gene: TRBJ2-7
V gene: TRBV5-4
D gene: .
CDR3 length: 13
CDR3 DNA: TGTGCCAGCAGCCTGGCAGGGGCCAACGAGCAGTACTTC
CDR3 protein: CASSLAGANEQYF

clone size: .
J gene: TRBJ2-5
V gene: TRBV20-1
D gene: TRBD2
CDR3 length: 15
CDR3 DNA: TGCAGTTGCGCAGGACTAGCGGGAGTAGGGGAGACCCAGTACTTC
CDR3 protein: CSCAGLAGVGETQYF

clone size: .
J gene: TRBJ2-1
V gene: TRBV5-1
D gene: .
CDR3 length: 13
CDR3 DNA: TGCGCCAGCAGCTACAGCCAAAACAATGAGCAGTTCTTC
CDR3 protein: CASSYSQNNEQFF

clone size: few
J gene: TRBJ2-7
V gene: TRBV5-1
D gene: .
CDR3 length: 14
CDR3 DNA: TGCGCCAGCAGCTTGGTCGGCAGCCCGAGGGAGCAGTACTTC
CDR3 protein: CASSLVGSPREQYF

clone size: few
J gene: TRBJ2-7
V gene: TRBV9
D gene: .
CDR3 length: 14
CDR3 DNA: TGTGCCAGCAGCGTAGAAGCGTCAATGTACGAGCAGTACTTC
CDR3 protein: CASSVEASMYEQYF

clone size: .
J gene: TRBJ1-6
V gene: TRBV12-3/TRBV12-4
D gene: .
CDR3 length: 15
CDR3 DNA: TGTGCCAGCAGTTCCCCCCCCAACGGTGGGTCAGCCCTCCACTTT
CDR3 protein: CASSSPPNGGSALHF

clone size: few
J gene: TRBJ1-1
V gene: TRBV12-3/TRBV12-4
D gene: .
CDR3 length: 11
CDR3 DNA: TGTGCCAGCAGGGAAGTCACTGAAGCTTTCTTT
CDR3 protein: CASREVTEAFF

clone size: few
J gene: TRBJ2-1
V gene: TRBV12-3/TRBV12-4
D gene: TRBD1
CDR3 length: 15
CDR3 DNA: TGTGCCAACTCGTTTGGACAGGGGAGAAATAATGAGCAGTTCTTC
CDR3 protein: CANSFGQGRNNEQFF